The next 7 T cell receptor beta chains were all read from a single sample in a study of naive and memory T cell subsets. Study conclusions and caveats: Possibly reflecting memory cells re-expressing CD45RA, a few larger clonotypes occurred in naive repertoires, especially CD8.

These receptors' antigens are unknown. Both TRBC1 and TRBC2 were covered by a beta constant-region primer of two equimolar oligonucleotides. Four rounds of PCR amplified the ligated cDNA using nested alpha and beta constant-region primers plus SP2. MiXCR, run by TCRdb on the UMI-ligation and nested PCR reads, gives a single entry per CDR3 protein. The sample comprises over 130,000 distinct CDR3 sequences, approximately 20% of which are singletons, and roughly 0.6% rests with the top ten. Sequenced: naive CD8+ T cells from blood. These receptor sequences come from a human donor in good health.

The chain carries TRBV6-5 and TRBJ2-5, with unresolved D. Germline values: CDR1 MNHEY, CDR2 SVGAGI. CDR3 size: 15 residues. V lost 6 bases and J 3 bases, leaving 17 bases between the germline ends. The CDR3, as DNA: TGTGCCAGCAGCCCCGCCTGGGGTGCGGAAGAGACCCAGTACTTC. Translating gives CASSPAWGAEETQYF.

This chain joins TRBV6-1 and TRBJ2-2; D remains ambiguous. Trimming pared 4 bases from V and 3 bases from J, leaving 9 bases between. This CDR3 is 14 amino acids long. In germline, CDR1 is MNHNS, CDR2 SASEGT. The CDR3 region is CASSAGFYTGELFF. The CDR3 nucleotides read TGTGCCAGCAGTGCTGGTTTCTACACCGGGGAGCTGTTTTTT.

This clonotype was observed a handful of times. This sequence joins TRBV28 and TRBJ2-1; 15 bases line up with TRBD2. The CDR3 extends over 18 amino acids. From germline, CDR1 is MDHEN and CDR2 SYDVKM. Unmatched junction bases numbered 14, after V lost 6 bases and J lost 8 bases. CDR3 nucleotides: TGTGCCAGCAGAATTTTTGGACCGGGACTAGCGGGAGGAGATGAGCAGTTCTTC. It encodes CASRIFGPGLAGGDEQFF.

This chain uses TRBV7-2 with TRBJ2-1, with 13 bases aligning to TRBD2. This CDR3 has 16 residues. Losses at the gene ends were 4 bases for V and 6 bases for J; bases not matched to a gene: 6. Germline V gene data show CDR1 as SGHTA and CDR2 as FQGNSA. CDR3 in amino acids: CASSSQLAGGTNEQFF. The CDR3 nucleotides are TGTGCCAGCAGCTCTCAACTAGCGGGAGGGACCAATGAGCAGTTCTTC.

The chain joins TRBV19 to TRBJ2-1, with unresolved D. This CDR3 is built from 10 residues. The ends were cut back, 6 bases at V and 8 bases at J, with 5 bases in the middle. Per germline, CDR1 LNHDA and CDR2 SQIVND (reference sequence). CDR3 DNA: TGTGCCAGTAGAGGTTATGAGCAGTTCTTC. As protein: CASRGYEQFF. The entire variable domain, with the rest obtained from reference TRBV19 and TRBJ2-1, is as follows: DGGITQSPKYLFRKEGQNVTLSCEQNLNHDAMYWYRQDPGQGLRLIYYSQIVNDFQKGDIAEGYSVSREKKESFPLTVTSAQKNPTAFYLCASRGYEQFFGPGTRLTVL.

The chain combines TRBV28 with TRBJ1-5; D is undetermined. The CDR3 is 13 residues long. Germline values: CDR1 MDHEN, CDR2 SYDVKM. Trimming left V 6 bases short and J 10 bases short, with 16 bases between. This CDR3 reads CASSQVSLGPQHF. DNA of the CDR3: TGTGCCAGCAGCCAGGTCTCTCTTGGACCCCAGCATTTT.

This clonotype was observed a few times. V gene TRBV7-6 combines with J gene TRBJ2-1; TRBD1 is a possible D gene (6 bases). The CDR3 is 15 residues long. Germline-derived CDR1 and CDR2 are SGHVS and FNYEAQ. V gave up 4 bases and J gave up 5 bases, with 15 bases separating them. CDR3 bases: TGTGCCAGCAGCTCGGAATACAGGGCGGACAATGAGCAGTTCTTC. Protein sequence: CASSSEYRADNEQFF.